These T cell receptor beta chains were read from a single sample in a study of blood T cells in healthy people across ages. TCRdb used MiXCR to reprocess the 5' RACE reads, holding one entry per CDR3 protein. Of 1,500,000 or so distinct CDR3 sequences in the sample, roughly 43% were seen once. Sample: blood. Source of these receptors: a woman between 18 and 29 years old in good health. Both conserved end residues are part of each CDR3. The D gene is left open where the match is weak. Some rows have no size entry. The others give once, few or many, or a class for an expanded clone.

>.|TRBV16|.|14|TRBJ1-2
TGTGCCAGCAGCCAATCGGGGACAAGCTATGGCTACACCTTC
CASSQSGTSYGYTF
>.|TRBV5-1|many|14|TRBJ2-3
TGTGCCAGCAGCTTAGAGCCGAGCACAGATACGCAGTATTTT
CASSLEPSTDTQYF
>.|TRBV27|few|14|TRBJ2-6
TGTGCCAGCAGTGGGCTCACTGGGGCCAACGTCCTGACTTTC
CASSGLTGANVLTF
>.|TRBV3-1|many|12|TRBJ2-5
TGTGCCAGCAGCCAAGATCAAGAGACCCAGTACTTC
CASSQDQETQYF
>TRBD2|TRBV7-6|few|15|TRBJ2-7
TGTGCCAGCAGCTTGGCTAGCGGGGGCTTCTACGAGCAGTACTTC
CASSLASGGFYEQYF
>TRBD2|TRBV27|few|16|TRBJ2-1
TGTGCCAGCAGTCCGACTTTAGCGGGAGCTATGCGCGAGCAGTTCTTC
CASSPTLAGAMREQFF
>.|TRBV2|.|14|TRBJ1-6
TGTGCCAGCAGTACGACGGTTAAGAATTCACCCCTCCACTTT
CASSTTVKNSPLHF
>TRBD2|TRBV6-6|.|16|TRBJ2-3
TGTGCCAGCAGTCCCGGGACTAGCGGGGTCGGGGATACGCAGTATTTT
CASSPGTSGVGDTQYF
>.|TRBV3-1|.|14|TRBJ2-7
TGTGCCAGCAGCCAAGGCGCAGGGACCCACGAGCAGTACTTC
CASSQGAGTHEQYF
>TRBD2|TRBV9|few|15|TRBJ2-1
TGTGCCAGCAGCCCTATGGGGACTAGGGGTAGGGAGCAGTTCTTC
CASSPMGTRGREQFF
>TRBD1|TRBV4-3|.|18|TRBJ2-6
TGCGCCAGCAGCCAGCTACAGGGGGGTTTCTCTGGGGCCAACGTCCTGACTTTC
CASSQLQGGFSGANVLTF